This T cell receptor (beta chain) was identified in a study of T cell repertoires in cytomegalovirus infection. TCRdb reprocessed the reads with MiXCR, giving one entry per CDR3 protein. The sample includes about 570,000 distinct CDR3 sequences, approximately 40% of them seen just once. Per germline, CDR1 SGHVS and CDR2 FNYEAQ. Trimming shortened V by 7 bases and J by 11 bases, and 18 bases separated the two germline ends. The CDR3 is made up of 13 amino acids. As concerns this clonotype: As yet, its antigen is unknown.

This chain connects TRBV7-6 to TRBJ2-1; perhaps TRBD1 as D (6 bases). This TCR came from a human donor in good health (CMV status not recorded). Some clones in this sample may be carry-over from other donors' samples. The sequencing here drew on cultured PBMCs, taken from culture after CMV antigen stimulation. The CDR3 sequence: CASTTSRGTKQFF. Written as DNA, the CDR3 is TGTGCCAGCACCACAAGTAGGGGGACAAAGCAGTTCTTC.